The clone carrying this T cell receptor beta chain appeared a few times. Its antigen is unidentified. These data come from a study of T-cell memory formation after mild COVID-19. Notes on the study in general: While clones contracting from day 15 to 85 were balanced between CD4 and CD8, later expanders leaned CD4+. That cross-reactive memory joined was suggested by some responding clones appearing in pre-infection memory. Confirmation of SARS-CoV-2 specificity was lacking for second-wave clones peaking day 37.

The CDR3 extends over 14 amino acids. From germline, CDR1 is LNHDA and CDR2 SQIVND (reference sequence). V shed 7 bases and J 9 bases; nucleotides not matched to a gene: 7. TCR alpha and TCR beta cDNA libraries with sample barcodes and UMIs came from 5'RACE using constant-segment primers. Each CDR3 protein gets one entry after TCRdb re-called the 5' RACE reads with MiXCR. Of roughly 80,000 distinct CDR3 sequences listed, approximately 13% are singletons. The source is an adult woman who had mild COVID-19 (a few samples of this study predate the infection). Cell type and time point are not known. The specimen was PBMCs or a T cell subset sorted from them (not recorded which). This rearrangement joins TRBV19 to TRBJ1-6; 9 positions agree with TRBD1. CDR3 protein: CASTLGQGGSPLHF. Here the CDR3 DNA reads TGTGCCAGTACTTTGGGACAGGGTGGTTCACCCCTCCACTTT.